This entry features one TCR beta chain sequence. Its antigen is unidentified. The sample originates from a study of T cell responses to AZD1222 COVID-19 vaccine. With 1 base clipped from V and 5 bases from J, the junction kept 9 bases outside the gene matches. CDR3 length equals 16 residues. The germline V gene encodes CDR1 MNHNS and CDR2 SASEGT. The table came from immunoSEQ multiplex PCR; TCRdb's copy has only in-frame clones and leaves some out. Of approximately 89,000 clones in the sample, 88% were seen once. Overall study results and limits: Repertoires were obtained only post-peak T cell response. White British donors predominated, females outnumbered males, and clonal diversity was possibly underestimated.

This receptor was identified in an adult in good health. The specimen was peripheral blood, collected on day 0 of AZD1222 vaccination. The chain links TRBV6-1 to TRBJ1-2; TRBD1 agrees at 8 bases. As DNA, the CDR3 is TGTGCCAGCAGTGAAGGCCCCCAGGGGGCGGTTTATGGCTACACCTTC. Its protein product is CASSEGPQGAVYGYTF.